The clone carrying this T cell receptor beta chain showed up just once. Its antigen is not known. This specimen comes from a study of cytotoxic CD8 clonotypes in ibrutinib-treated CLL. Libraries of TCR beta were made from 2 to 2.5 micrograms of genomic DNA that came from cryopreserved PBMCs. Study findings and constraints: Against age-matched healthy donors, baseline clonality ran higher and tracked circulating CD8+ T-cell counts.

Target depth was 1 in 200,000 to 1 in 1 million T cells, about 10x per clonotype. Repertoires were generated with immunoSEQ multiplex PCR, while TCRdb's copy carries only in-frame clones and drops some. Here the sample spans roughly 250,000 clones, under 75% being singletons. The germline V gene has CDR1 LNHNV and CDR2 YYDKDF (reference sequence). CDR3 length: 15 residues. The V gene lost 8 bases and the J gene lost 5 bases, with 19 bases spanning the gap. Sample: PBMCs, taken after 24 months of ibrutinib treatment. The chain has TRBV15 and TRBJ1-5; D unclear. This sequence was found in a human donor with chronic lymphocytic leukemia. This CDR3 reads CATRAGSGEHQPQHF. The CDR3 DNA is TGTGCCACCCGAGCGGGGTCCGGGGAGCATCAGCCCCAGCATTTT.